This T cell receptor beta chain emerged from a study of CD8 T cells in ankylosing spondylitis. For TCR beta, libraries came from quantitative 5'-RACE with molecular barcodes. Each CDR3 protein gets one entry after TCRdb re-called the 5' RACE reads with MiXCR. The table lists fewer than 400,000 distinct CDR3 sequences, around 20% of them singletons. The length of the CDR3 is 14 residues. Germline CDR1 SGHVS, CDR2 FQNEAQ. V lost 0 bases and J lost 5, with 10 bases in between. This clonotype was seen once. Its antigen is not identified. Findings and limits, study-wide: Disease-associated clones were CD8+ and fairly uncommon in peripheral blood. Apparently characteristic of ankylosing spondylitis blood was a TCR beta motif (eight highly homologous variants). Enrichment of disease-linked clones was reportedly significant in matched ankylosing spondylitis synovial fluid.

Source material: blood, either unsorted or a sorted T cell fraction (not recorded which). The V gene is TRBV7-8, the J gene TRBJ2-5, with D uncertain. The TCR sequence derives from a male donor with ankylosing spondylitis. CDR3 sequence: CASSLARPRETQYF. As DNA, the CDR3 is TGTGCCAGCAGCTTAGCAAGGCCACGGGAGACCCAGTACTTC.